Below, 32 T cell receptor beta chains from the same sample are listed, as sequenced in a study of shared clonotypes between healthy human individuals. This table comes from immunoSEQ multiplex PCR, and its TCRdb copy is limited to in-frame clones, with some not included. This sample has roughly 700,000 clones, with less than 85% found just once. Sequenced input: memory CD4+ T cells sorted from blood. Subset given: CD45RA-negative fraction. These receptors all come from a woman in her twenties or thirties in good health.

This clone was seen a single time. The chain carries TRBV6-5 and TRBJ1-2, with D perhaps matching TRBD1 (5 bases). Germline V gene sequence: CDR1 MNHEY, CDR2 SVGAGI. V lost 0 bases to trimming and J lost 7 bases, with 12 bases between them. This CDR3 spans 14 amino acids. The CDR3 region is CASSYSGQGIGYTF. The CDR3 coding sequence is TGTGCCAGCAGTTACTCGGGGCAGGGTATTGGCTACACCTTC.

This rearrangement joins TRBV28 to TRBJ2-5; a possible D gene is TRBD2 (5 bases). The CDR3 consists of 15 residues. The ends were cut back, 2 bases at V and 5 bases at J, with 15 bases in the middle. CDR1 is MDHEN, CDR2 SYDVKM, per germline. The CDR3 region has the DNA TGTGCCAGCAGTTTACTCTCGAGGGTTGGGGAGACCCAGTACTTC. Translation: CASSLLSRVGETQYF.

The table lists this clone with a count of one. Here the CDR3 DNA reads TGTGCCAGTAGTATAGGGACTAGCGGGTGGGATGAGCAGTTCTTC. Its translation is CASSIGTSGWDEQFF. The V call is TRBV19, the J call TRBJ2-1; 11 nucleotides agree with TRBD2. V lost 1 base and J lost 8; bases outside the gene matches: 4. This CDR3 is 15 amino acids long. Germline V lookup: CDR1 LNHDA, CDR2 SQIVND (reference sequence).

This clone was counted many times. V usage is TRBV4-1 and J usage is TRBJ1-2, with a weak D call TRBD1 (5 bases). This CDR3 comprises 14 residues. Germline values: CDR1 MGHRA, CDR2 YSYEKL. V was shortened by 0 bases and J by 2 bases, with 7 bases between the two germline ends. The DNA for the CDR3 is TGCGCCAGCAGCCAAGATCCAGGGAACTATGGCTACACCTTC. Translation: CASSQDPGNYGYTF.

V gene TRBV19 combines with J gene TRBJ2-1; 9 nucleotides agree with TRBD2. Germline V gives CDR1 LNHDA, CDR2 SQIVND (reference sequence). Trimming removed 4 bases from V and 0 bases from J; junction bases left unmatched: 7. This CDR3 is 17 amino acids long. The CDR3 coding sequence is TGTGCCAGTAGTACCGAGCGGGAGGCGAGCTCCTACAATGAGCAGTTCTTC. It translates to CASSTEREASSYNEQFF. The variable domain in full, completed from reference TRBV19 and TRBJ2-1, reads DGGITQSPKYLFRKEGQNVTLSCEQNLNHDAMYWYRQDPGQGLRLIYYSQIVNDFQKGDIAEGYSVSREKKESFPLTVTSAQKNPTAFYLCASSTEREASSYNEQFFGPGTRLTVL.

The V call is TRBV7-6, the J call TRBJ2-5; D ambiguous. Trimming removed 1 base from V and 1 base from J, with 4 bases in between. The CDR3 length is 13 residues. Germline V CDR1 and CDR2: SGHVS, FNYEAQ. This CDR3 is CASSLVPQETQYF. The DNA for the CDR3 is TGTGCCAGCAGCTTAGTCCCCCAAGAGACCCAGTACTTC.

This chain connects TRBV6-5 to TRBJ1-1, with 9 bases that match TRBD1. Germline trimming cut 7 bases from V and 5 bases from J; bases unmatched to any gene: 8. Germline loops: CDR1 MNHEY, CDR2 SVGAGI. The CDR3 contains 14 residues. This CDR3 reads CASMRGQGGTEAFF. CDR3 DNA sequence: TGTGCCAGCATGAGGGGACAGGGTGGGACTGAAGCTTTCTTT.

This chain links TRBV7-9 with TRBJ2-7, with TRBD2 matching 8 bases. The V gene's germline CDR1 is SEHNR and CDR2 FQNEAQ (reference sequence). The CDR3 spans 14 residues. V trimming: 4 bases; J trimming: 4 bases; junction bases outside the gene matches: 6. The CDR3 bases are TGTGCCAGCAGCTGGAGCGGGAGTAATTACGAGCAGTACTTC. Translation: CASSWSGSNYEQYF. Based on the CDR3 plus reference TRBV7-9 and TRBJ2-7, the full variable domain is DTGVSQNPRHKITKRGQNVTFRCDPISEHNRLYWYRQTLGQGPEFLTYFQNEAQLEKSRLLSDRFSAERPKGSFSTLEIQRTEQGDSAMYLCASSWSGSNYEQYFGPGTRLTVT.

This clone was seen just once. The genes are TRBV5-8 and TRBJ1-2; D remains unclear. The CDR3 is 15 amino acids. Germline CDR1 SGHTS, CDR2 YDEGEE. The V and J ends lost 1 base and 1 base respectively, with 11 bases between them. The DNA for the CDR3 is TGTGCCAGCAGCTTGAAAGACCGCGTTAACTATGGCTACACCTTC. This gives the protein CASSLKDRVNYGYTF.

This clone has just a few counts. This chain connects TRBV7-2 to TRBJ2-4, with 7 nucleotides matching TRBD2. Per the germline V gene, CDR1 is SGHTA and CDR2 is FQGNSA. The CDR3 runs to 17 residues. Trimming cost V 7 bases and J 7 bases; bases outside gene matches: 19. The CDR3 here is CASTSRVGAGERNIQYF. The DNA for the CDR3 is TGTGCCAGCACCAGCCGGGTGGGTGCGGGAGAAAGGAACATTCAGTACTTC.

V is TRBV2 and J is TRBJ1-2; a weak D match, TRBD1 (5 bases). Germline V gives CDR1 SNHLY, CDR2 FYNNEI. V was cut by 8 bases and J by 2 bases, with 9 bases left in between. This CDR3 has 12 residues. CDR3 bases: TGTGCCAGCTGGCGACAGAACTATGGCTACACCTTC. This sequence encodes CASWRQNYGYTF.

The chain recombines TRBV19 with TRBJ2-5, with TRBD2 identical over 9 bases. The V segment lost 5 bases and the J segment 4 bases; nucleotides outside the gene matches: 8. The CDR3 consists of 15 residues. CDR1 is LNHDA, CDR2 SQIVND, per germline (reference sequence). CDR3 loop: CASSFDSGSGETQYF. The CDR3 DNA is TGTGCCAGTAGTTTTGATAGCGGGAGTGGAGAGACCCAGTACTTC.

V is TRBV28 and J is TRBJ2-4, with 7 bases fitting TRBD2. The CDR3 sequence is 15 residues long. The junction had 7 bases not matched to a gene; V was cut back by 6 bases and J by 2 bases. The germline CDR1 and CDR2 sequences are MDHEN and SYDVKM. CDR3 loop: CASSNRGTTKNIQYF. The CDR3 DNA sequence: TGTGCCAGCAGCAACCGCGGGACTACCAAAAACATTCAGTACTTC.

The CDR3 loop is CASRNPAGSNQPQHF. CDR3 DNA sequence: TGTGCCAGCAGGAACCCCGCGGGTAGCAATCAGCCCCAGCATTTT. This chain connects TRBV28 to TRBJ1-5; the D is unclear. This CDR3 has 15 residues. Germline assignment: CDR1 MDHEN and CDR2 SYDVKM. Trimming stripped 6 bases from V and 0 bases from J, with 12 bases between.

The rearrangement links TRBV5-1 to TRBJ2-3; a weak D match, TRBD1 (6 bases). Germline CDR1 is SGHRS and CDR2 is YFSETQ. The CDR3 runs to 15 residues. V lost 5 bases and J lost 0, with 13 bases in between. CDR3 sequence reads: CASRTGSTSTDTQYF. The CDR3 nucleotides are TGCGCCAGCAGGACAGGCAGCACTAGCACAGATACGCAGTATTTT.

This clone was counted between two and nine times. CDR3 protein: CASSYPRAQETQYF. CDR3 DNA: TGTGCCAGCAGCTACCCCAGGGCTCAAGAGACCCAGTACTTC. The genes are TRBV5-4 and TRBJ2-5, with a possible D match to TRBD1 (5 bases). The CDR3 runs 14 residues. The V end was cut by 3 bases, the J end by 2 bases, with 11 bases between. Germline-derived CDR1 and CDR2 are SGHNT and YYREEE (reference sequence).

V gene TRBV27 combines with J gene TRBJ2-1; 8 nucleotides match TRBD2. The CDR3 loop spans 16 amino acids. Trimming at V came to 7 bases and at J to 5 bases, leaving 13 bases not matched to a gene. Germline V gene sequence: CDR1 MNHEY, CDR2 SMNVEV (reference sequence). The chain's CDR3 is CASTSGVAGRDNEQFF. The CDR3 region has the DNA TGTGCCAGCACCTCGGGCGTAGCGGGAAGGGACAATGAGCAGTTCTTC.

The chain carries TRBV19 and TRBJ2-1; a weak D match, TRBD2 (6 bases). V was trimmed by 3 bases and J by 9 bases, leaving 9 bases between them. In germline, CDR1 is LNHDA, CDR2 SQIVND (reference sequence). The CDR3 length is 12 residues. The CDR3 here is CASSMREGEQFF. The CDR3 DNA is TGTGCCAGTAGTATGCGGGAAGGTGAGCAGTTCTTC. The full variable domain, its missing parts supplied by reference TRBV19 and TRBJ2-1, is DGGITQSPKYLFRKEGQNVTLSCEQNLNHDAMYWYRQDPGQGLRLIYYSQIVNDFQKGDIAEGYSVSREKKESFPLTVTSAQKNPTAFYLCASSMREGEQFFGPGTRLTVL.

This clone appeared many times. The V and J genes are TRBV28 and TRBJ2-5; TRBD1 aligns across 7 bases. Germline trimming cut 3 bases from V and 0 bases from J; bases unmatched to any gene: 4. The CDR3 runs to 15 residues. Germline V gene sequence: CDR1 MDHEN, CDR2 SYDVKM. The DNA of the CDR3 is TGTGCCAGCAGTTTCTGGGGGACAGACCAAGAGACCCAGTACTTC. Translating it yields CASSFWGTDQETQYF.

Turning to this clone: Other nucleotide sequences from this sample produce the same CDR3. V usage is TRBV5-4 and J usage is TRBJ1-2, with unresolved D. Trimming pared 0 bases from V and 4 bases from J, leaving 7 bases between. The CDR3 spans 13 residues. The germline V gene encodes CDR1 SGHNT and CDR2 YYREEE (reference sequence). The CDR3 bases are TGTGCCAGCAGCTTGGCCCGAACCTATGGCTACACCTTC. Residues: CASSLARTYGYTF.

The chain couples TRBV5-1 to TRBJ2-6, with D unresolved. The length of the CDR3 is 14 residues. The germline V gene encodes CDR1 SGHRS and CDR2 YFSETQ. The germline V and J ends were trimmed by 3 bases and 2 bases, with 6 bases remaining between them. The DNA for the CDR3 is TGCGCCAGCAGCTGGGCACCTGGGGCCAACGTCCTGACTTTC. It is translated as CASSWAPGANVLTF.

V usage is TRBV6-6 and J usage is TRBJ1-4; TRBD1 is a possible D gene (5 bases). Germline CDR1 and CDR2: MNHNY and SVGAGI (reference sequence). Trimming left V 0 bases short and J 8 bases short, with 7 bases between. The CDR3 is 13 amino acids. CDR3 nucleotides: TGTGCCAGCAGTTACTCCACAGGCGAAAAACTGTTTTTT. This codes for CASSYSTGEKLFF.

The chain employs TRBV6-1 and TRBJ1-5; tentatively, D is TRBD1 (5 bases). CDR1 is MNHNS and CDR2 is SASEGT in the germline V gene. CDR3 length equals 13 residues. V lost 8 bases, J lost 5 bases, and 13 bases lay in between. The CDR3 DNA is TGTGCCAGCCGGTGGCAGGGCGATCAGCCCCAGCATTTT. This sequence encodes CASRWQGDQPQHF.

J is TRBJ2-2 and V is TRBV27; no firm D call. CDR1 and CDR2 from the germline V gene are MNHEY and SMNVEV (reference sequence). CDR3 length: 15 residues. Trimming shortened V by 6 bases and J by 5 bases, and 16 bases separated the two germline ends. The CDR3 sequence: CASSPRPTETGELFF. In DNA form, the CDR3 reads TGTGCCAGCAGCCCCCGTCCCACCGAAACCGGGGAGCTGTTTTTT.

The chain joins TRBV19 to TRBJ1-4; maybe TRBD1 (6 bases). The CDR3 extends over 11 amino acids. The V and J ends lost 3 bases and 11 bases respectively, with 7 bases between them. CDR1 and CDR2 (germline): LNHDA, SQIVND (reference sequence). The CDR3 coding sequence is TGTGCCAGTAGTATGACAGGCAAACTGTTTTTT. Translated: CASSMTGKLFF.

The rearrangement links TRBV28 to TRBJ1-3; TRBD1 matches at 7 bases. The germline CDR1 and CDR2 sequences are MDHEN and SYDVKM. J lost 3 bases, V lost 3 bases, and 5 bases had no gene match. The CDR3 is 15 residues long. The CDR3 coding sequence is TGTGCCAGCAGTTTCCAGACAGGGTTTGGAAACACCATATATTTT. Residues: CASSFQTGFGNTIYF.

The V and J genes are TRBV28 and TRBJ1-2; tentative D call: TRBD1 (5 bases). Germline-derived CDR1 and CDR2 are MDHEN and SYDVKM. The CDR3 is 15 residues long. The V end lost 2 bases, the J end lost 2 bases, and 12 bases lay between the germline ends. CDR3 loop: CASSLQRGPNYGYTF. Here the CDR3 DNA reads TGTGCCAGCAGTTTACAGCGGGGCCCCAACTATGGCTACACCTTC.

The rearrangement joins TRBV6-1 to TRBJ2-2; D is undetermined. The CDR3 contains 14 residues. V was pared by 2 bases and J by 6 bases, with 10 bases between. The germline V gene encodes CDR1 MNHNS and CDR2 SASEGT. This chain's CDR3 is CASSERSTAGELFF. In nucleotides, the CDR3 is TGTGCCAGCAGTGAAAGATCCACCGCCGGGGAGCTGTTTTTT.

V usage is TRBV11-3 and J usage is TRBJ2-7, with D possibly being TRBD2 (8 bases). The germline CDR1 and CDR2 sequences are SGHNT and YENEEA. The CDR3 runs to 18 residues. Trimming removed 0 bases from V and 2 bases from J, with 20 bases in between. CDR3 protein: CASSLEGQRGREAYEQYF. The CDR3 coding sequence is TGTGCCAGCAGCTTAGAAGGACAGAGGGGGCGGGAGGCCTACGAGCAGTACTTC.

The J gene is TRBJ1-5, the V gene TRBV2; 8 nucleotides agree with TRBD1. The germline gives CDR1 SNHLY, CDR2 FYNNEI. The CDR3 spans 19 residues. The V gene end was trimmed by 3 bases and the J gene end by 2 bases; junction bases not matched to a gene: 15. This chain's CDR3 is CASSEQGSTGVVGNQPQHF. The CDR3 DNA is TGTGCCAGCAGTGAGCAGGGCTCGACAGGGGTCGTCGGCAATCAGCCCCAGCATTTT.

The chain has TRBV29-1 and TRBJ1-4, with 8 bases matching TRBD1. The CDR3 runs 13 residues. J gave up 7 bases and V 5 bases, and 6 bases lay outside the gene matches. Germline CDR1 SQVTM, CDR2 ANQGSEA. The CDR3 region is CSVLRGLGEKLFF. The CDR3, as DNA: TGCAGCGTTCTCAGGGGGCTTGGTGAAAAACTGTTTTTT. Combining the CDR3 with reference TRBV29-1 and TRBJ1-4 gives the whole variable domain SAVISQKPSRDICQRGTSLTIQCQVDSQVTMMFWYRQQPGQSLTLIATANQGSEATYESGFVIDKFPISRPNLTFSTLTVSNMSPEDSSIYLCSVLRGLGEKLFFGSGTQLSVL.

V usage is TRBV11-1 and J usage is TRBJ2-5, with 8 bases that match TRBD1. The CDR3 contains 15 residues. V dropped 5 bases and J dropped 3; count of bases not matched to a gene: 8. The germline V gene encodes CDR1 SGHAT and CDR2 FQDESV (reference sequence). CDR3 in DNA: TGTGCCAGCAGCCCCGGGGACAGGATGAAAGAGACCCAGTACTTC. Its protein is CASSPGDRMKETQYF.